Listed here is a single TCR beta chain. Its specificity is not known. This entry belongs to a study of cytomegalovirus exposure and HLA in healthy donors. Study results and caveats: Specificity for CMV antigens was confirmed in vitro for a few of the CMV-associated chains. According to a subsequent analysis, TCR clusters identified in the first cohort showed a tendency to co-occur across the approximately 120 validation repertoires. Altogether, 164 TCR beta chains were recorded as cytomegalovirus-associated.

The donors were members of the approximately 120-subject validation cohort (separate from the approximately 670-subject first cohort). Clones were sequenced by immunoSEQ multiplex PCR, and TCRdb holds only the in-frame ones, with some missing. The sample yields roughly 100,000 clones, roughly 86% seen once. The sequenced sample was PBMCs. This TCR was recovered from a woman in her late teens or twenties in good health and CMV-seropositive.

CDR3 amino acids: CASSISAENTEAFF. In nucleotides, the CDR3 is TGTGCCAGTAGTATATCCGCAGAGAACACTGAAGCTTTCTTT. This chain joins TRBV19 and TRBJ1-1; the D is unclear. The CDR3 loop spans 14 amino acids. V lost 2 bases, J lost 1 base, and 8 bases lay in between. Germline lookup yields CDR1 LNHDA and CDR2 SQIVND (reference sequence).